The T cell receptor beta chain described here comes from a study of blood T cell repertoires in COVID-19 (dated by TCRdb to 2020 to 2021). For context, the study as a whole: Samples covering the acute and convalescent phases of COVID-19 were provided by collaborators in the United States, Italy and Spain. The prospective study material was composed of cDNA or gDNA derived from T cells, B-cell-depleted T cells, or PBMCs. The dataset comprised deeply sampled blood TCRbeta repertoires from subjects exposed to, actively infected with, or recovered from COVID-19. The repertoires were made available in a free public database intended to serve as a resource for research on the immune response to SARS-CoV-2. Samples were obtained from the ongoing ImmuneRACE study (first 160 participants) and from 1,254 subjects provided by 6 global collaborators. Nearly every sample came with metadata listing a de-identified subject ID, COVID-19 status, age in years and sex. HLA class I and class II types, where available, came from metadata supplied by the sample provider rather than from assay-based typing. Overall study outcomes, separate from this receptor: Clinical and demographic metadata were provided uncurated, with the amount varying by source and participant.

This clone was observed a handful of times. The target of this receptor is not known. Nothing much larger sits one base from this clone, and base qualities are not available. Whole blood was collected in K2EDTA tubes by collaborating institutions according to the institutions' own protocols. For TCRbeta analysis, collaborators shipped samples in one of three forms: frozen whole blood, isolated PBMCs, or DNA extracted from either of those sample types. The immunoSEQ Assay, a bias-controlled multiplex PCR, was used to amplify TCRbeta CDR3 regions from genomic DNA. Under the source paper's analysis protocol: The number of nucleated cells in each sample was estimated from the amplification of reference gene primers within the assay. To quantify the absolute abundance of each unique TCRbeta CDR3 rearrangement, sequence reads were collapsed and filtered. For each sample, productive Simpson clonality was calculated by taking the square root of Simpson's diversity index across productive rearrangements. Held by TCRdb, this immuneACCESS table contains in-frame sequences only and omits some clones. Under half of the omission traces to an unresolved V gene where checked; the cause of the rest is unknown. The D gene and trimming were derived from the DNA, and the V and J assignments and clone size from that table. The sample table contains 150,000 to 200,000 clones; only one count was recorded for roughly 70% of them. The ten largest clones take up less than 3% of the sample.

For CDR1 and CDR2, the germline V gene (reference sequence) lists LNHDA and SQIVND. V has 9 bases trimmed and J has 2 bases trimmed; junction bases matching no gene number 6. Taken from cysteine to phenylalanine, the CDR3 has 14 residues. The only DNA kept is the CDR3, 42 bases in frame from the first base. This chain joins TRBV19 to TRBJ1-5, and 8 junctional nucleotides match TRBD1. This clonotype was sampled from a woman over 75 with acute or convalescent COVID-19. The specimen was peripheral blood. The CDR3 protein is CASDQTGGNQPQHF. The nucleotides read TGTGCCAGCGACCAGACAGGGGGCAATCAGCCCCAGCATTTT. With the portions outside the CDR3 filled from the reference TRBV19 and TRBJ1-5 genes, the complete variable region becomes DGGITQSPKYLFRKEGQNVTLSCEQNLNHDAMYWYRQDPGQGLRLIYYSQIVNDFQKGDIAEGYSVSREKKESFPLTVTSAQKNPTAFYLCASDQTGGNQPQHFGDGTRLSIL.